The source of this TCR beta chain is a study of T cell responses to AZD1222 COVID-19 vaccine. The study's findings and limits: The study reported that nearly half of spike-specific TCRs target unmutated variant regions. Across spike, vaccine-associated CD4 TCRs were found, dominant at 160-218 and 743-854. Spike-specific TCR repertoires showed rising breadth and depth after two AZD1222 doses.

With respect to this clone: The antigen remains undetermined.

CDR1 and CDR2 (germline): SGHTA, FQGNSA. The CDR3 has 16 residues. Trimming at V came to 5 bases and at J to 0 bases, leaving 7 bases not matched to a gene. Libraries were prepared by immunoSEQ multiplex PCR; TCRdb keeps only in-frame clonotypes and omits some of them. The profile shows about 190,000 clones, roughly 93% of them singletons. The origin of this receptor is an adult in good health. The chain carries TRBV7-2 and TRBJ2-4; TRBD1 aligns across 7 bases. The sequences come from peripheral blood, collected on day 0 of AZD1222 vaccination. CDR3 amino acids: CASSPQGTIAKNIQYF. Written as DNA, the CDR3 is TGTGCCAGCAGCCCACAGGGGACGATAGCCAAAAACATTCAGTACTTC.